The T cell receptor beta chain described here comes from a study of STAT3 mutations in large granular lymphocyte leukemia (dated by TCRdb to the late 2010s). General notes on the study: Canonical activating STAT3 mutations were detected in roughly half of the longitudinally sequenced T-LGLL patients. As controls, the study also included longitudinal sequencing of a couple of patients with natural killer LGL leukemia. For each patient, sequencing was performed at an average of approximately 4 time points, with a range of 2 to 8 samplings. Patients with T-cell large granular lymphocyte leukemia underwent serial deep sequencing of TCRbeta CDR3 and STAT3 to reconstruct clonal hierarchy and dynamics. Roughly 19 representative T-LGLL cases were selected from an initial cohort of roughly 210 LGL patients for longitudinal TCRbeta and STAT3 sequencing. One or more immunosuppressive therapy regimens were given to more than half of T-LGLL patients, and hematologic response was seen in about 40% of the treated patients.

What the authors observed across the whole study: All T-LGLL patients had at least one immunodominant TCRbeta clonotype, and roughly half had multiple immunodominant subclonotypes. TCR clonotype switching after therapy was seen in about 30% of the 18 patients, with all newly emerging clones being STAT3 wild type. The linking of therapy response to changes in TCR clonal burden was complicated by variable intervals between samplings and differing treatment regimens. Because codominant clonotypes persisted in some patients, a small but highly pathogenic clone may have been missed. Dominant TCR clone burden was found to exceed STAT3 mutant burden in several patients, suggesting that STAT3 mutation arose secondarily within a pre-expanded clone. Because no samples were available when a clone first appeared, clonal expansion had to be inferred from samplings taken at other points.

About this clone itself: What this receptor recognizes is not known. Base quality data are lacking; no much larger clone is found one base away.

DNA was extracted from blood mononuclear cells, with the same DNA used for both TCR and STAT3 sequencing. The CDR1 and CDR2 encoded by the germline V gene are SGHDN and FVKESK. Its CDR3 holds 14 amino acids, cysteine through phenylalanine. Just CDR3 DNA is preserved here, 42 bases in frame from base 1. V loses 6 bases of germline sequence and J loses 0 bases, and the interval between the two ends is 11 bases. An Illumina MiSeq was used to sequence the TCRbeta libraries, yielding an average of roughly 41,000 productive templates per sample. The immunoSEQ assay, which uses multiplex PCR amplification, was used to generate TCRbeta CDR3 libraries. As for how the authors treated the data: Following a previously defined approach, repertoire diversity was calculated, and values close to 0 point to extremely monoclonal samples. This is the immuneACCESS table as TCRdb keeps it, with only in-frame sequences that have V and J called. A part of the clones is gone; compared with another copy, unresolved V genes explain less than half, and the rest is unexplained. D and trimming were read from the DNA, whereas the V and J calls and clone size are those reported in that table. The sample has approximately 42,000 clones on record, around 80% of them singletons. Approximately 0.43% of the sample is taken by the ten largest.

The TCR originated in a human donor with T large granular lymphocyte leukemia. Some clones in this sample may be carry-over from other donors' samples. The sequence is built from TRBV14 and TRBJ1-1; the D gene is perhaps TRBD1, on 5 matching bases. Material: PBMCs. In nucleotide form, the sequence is TGTGCCAGCAGGCAGAGGGGCATGAACACTGAAGCTTTCTTT. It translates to CASRQRGMNTEAFF.